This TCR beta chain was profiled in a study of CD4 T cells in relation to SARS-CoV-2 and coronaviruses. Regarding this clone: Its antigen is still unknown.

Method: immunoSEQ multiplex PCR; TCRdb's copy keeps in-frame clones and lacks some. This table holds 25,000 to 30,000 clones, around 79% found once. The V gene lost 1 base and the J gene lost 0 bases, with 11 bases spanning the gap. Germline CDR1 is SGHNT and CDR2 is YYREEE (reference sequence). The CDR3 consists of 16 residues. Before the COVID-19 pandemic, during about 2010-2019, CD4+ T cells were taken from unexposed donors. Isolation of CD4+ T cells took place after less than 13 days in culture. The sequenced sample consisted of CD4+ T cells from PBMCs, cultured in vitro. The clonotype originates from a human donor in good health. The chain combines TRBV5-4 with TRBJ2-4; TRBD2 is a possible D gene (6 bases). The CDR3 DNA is TGTGCCAGCAGCTTGTACCCGGGACTAGCCAAAAACATTCAGTACTTC. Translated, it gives CASSLYPGLAKNIQYF. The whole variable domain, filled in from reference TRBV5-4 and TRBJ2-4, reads ETGVTQSPTHLIKTRGQQVTLRCSSQSGHNTVSWYQQALGQGPQFIFQYYREEENGRGNFPPRFSGLQFPNYSSELNVNALELDDSALYLCASSLYPGLAKNIQYFGAGTRLSVL.